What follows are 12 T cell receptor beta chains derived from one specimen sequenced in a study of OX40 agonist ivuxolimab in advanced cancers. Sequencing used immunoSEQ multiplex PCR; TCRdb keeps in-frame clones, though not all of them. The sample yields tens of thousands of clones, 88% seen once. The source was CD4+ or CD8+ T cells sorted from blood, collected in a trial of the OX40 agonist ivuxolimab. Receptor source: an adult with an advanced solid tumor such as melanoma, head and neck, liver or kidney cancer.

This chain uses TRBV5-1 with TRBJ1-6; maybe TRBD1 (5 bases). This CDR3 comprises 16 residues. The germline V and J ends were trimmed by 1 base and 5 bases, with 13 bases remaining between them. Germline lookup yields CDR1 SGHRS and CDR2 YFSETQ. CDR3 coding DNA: TGCGCCAGCAGCTTGTCCATGGGGCTGGATAATTCACCCCTCCACTTT. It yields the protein CASSLSMGLDNSPLHF.

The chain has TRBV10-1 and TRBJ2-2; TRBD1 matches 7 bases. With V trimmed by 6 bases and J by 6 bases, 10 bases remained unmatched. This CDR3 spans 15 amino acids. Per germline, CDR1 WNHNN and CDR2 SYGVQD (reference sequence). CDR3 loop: CASSLTGLGAGELFF. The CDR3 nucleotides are TGCGCCAGCAGCCTGACAGGGCTTGGGGCCGGGGAGCTGTTTTTT.

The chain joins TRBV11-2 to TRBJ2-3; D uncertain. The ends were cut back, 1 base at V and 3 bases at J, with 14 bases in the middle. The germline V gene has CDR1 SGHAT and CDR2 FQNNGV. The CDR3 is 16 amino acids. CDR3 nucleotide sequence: TGTGCCAGCAGCTTAGTGTGGCCAACATCGACAGATACGCAGTATTTT. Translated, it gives CASSLVWPTSTDTQYF. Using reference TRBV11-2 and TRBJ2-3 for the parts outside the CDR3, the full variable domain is EAGVAQSPRYKIIEKRQSVAFWCNPISGHATLYWYQQILGQGPKLLIQFQNNGVVDDSQLPKDRFSAERLKGVDSTLKIQPAKLEDSAVYLCASSLVWPTSTDTQYFGPGTRLTVL.

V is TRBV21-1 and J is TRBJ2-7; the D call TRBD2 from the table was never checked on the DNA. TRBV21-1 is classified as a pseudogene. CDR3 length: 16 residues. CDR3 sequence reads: CASSKHPRLAGGEQYF. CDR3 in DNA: TGTGCCAGCAGCAAACACCCGCGACTAGCGGGAGGCGAGCAGTACTTC.

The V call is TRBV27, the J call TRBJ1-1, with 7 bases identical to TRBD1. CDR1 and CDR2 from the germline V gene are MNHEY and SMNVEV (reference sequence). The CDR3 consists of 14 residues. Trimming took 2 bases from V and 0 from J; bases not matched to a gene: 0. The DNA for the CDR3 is TGTGCCAGCAGTTTAGGGACAGTGAACACTGAAGCTTTCTTT. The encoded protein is CASSLGTVNTEAFF.

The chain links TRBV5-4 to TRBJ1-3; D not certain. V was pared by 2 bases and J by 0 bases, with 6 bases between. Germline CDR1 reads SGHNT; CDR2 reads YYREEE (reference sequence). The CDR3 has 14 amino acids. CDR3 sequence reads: CASSLSNSGNTIYF. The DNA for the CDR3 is TGTGCCAGCAGCTTATCAAACTCTGGAAACACCATATATTTT.

The CDR3 DNA follows: TGTGCCAGCTCACCGGCTGACGGTGGCACAGATACGCAGTATTTT. Protein sequence: CASSPADGGTDTQYF. The chain couples TRBV18 to TRBJ2-3; D is unresolved. V was pared by 3 bases and J by 1 base, with 11 bases between. The CDR3 contains 15 residues. The V gene's germline CDR1 is KGHSH and CDR2 LQKENI.

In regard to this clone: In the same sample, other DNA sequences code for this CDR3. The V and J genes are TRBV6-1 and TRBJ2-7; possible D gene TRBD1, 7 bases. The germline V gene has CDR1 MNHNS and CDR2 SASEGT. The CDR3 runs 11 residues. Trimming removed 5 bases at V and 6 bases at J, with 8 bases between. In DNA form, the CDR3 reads TGTGCCAGCAGTCAGGGGGGCGAGCAGTACGTC. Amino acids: CASSQGGEQYV.

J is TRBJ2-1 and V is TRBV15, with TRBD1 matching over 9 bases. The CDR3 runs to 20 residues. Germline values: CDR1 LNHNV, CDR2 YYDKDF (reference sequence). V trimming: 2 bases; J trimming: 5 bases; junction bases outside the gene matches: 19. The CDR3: CATSRPSGTGFWASNNEQFF. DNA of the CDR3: TGTGCCACCAGCAGACCCTCCGGGACAGGGTTCTGGGCAAGCAACAATGAGCAGTTCTTC.

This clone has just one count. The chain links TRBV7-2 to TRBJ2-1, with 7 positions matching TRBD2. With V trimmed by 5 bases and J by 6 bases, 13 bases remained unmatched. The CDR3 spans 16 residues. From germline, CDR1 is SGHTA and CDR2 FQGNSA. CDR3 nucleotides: TGTGCCAGCAGCCCCTCGTATTTAGCGGGTCCCAATGAGCAGTTCTTC. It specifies CASSPSYLAGPNEQFF.

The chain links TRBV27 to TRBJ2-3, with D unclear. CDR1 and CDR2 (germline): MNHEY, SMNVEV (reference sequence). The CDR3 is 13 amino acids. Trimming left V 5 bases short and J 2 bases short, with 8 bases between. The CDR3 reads CASSGFPTDTQYF. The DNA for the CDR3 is TGTGCCAGCAGTGGCTTCCCCACAGATACGCAGTATTTT.

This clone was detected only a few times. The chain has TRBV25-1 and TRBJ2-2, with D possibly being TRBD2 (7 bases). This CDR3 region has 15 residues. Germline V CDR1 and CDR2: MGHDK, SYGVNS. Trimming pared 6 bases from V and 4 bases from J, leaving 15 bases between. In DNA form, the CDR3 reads TGTGCCAGCAGCATTAGGGGAGGGGGCACCGGGGAGCTGTTTTTT. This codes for CASSIRGGGTGELFF.